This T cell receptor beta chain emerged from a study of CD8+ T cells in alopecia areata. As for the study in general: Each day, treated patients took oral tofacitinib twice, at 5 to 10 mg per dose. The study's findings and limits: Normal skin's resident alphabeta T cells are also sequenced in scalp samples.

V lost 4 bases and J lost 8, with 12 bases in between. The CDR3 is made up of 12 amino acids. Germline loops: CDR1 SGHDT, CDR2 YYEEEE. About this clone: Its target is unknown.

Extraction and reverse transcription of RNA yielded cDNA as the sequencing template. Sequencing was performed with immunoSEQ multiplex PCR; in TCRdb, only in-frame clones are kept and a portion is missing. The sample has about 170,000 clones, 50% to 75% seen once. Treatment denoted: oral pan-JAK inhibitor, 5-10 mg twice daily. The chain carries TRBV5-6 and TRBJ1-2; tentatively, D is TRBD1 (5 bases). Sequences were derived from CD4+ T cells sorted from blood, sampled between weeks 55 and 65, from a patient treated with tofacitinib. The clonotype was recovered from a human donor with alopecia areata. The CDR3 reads CASSTEGWGYTF. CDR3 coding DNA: TGTGCCAGCAGCACGGAGGGGTGGGGCTACACCTTC. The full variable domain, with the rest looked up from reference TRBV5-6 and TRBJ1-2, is DAGVTQSPTHLIKTRGQQVTLRCSPKSGHDTVSWYQQALGQGPQFIFQYYEEEERQRGNFPDRFSGHQFPNYSSELNVNALLLGDSALYLCASSTEGWGYTFGSGTRLTVV.